Presented here are 29 T cell receptor beta chains from one specimen sequenced in a study of radiotherapy plus CTLA-4 blockade in lung cancer. Sequencing was performed with immunoSEQ multiplex PCR; in TCRdb, only in-frame clones are kept and a portion is missing. The sample has approximately 83,000 clones, around 76% seen once; the top ten hold around 4%. Source: peripheral blood, taken from a patient treated with radiotherapy plus ipilimumab. The receptors stem from a human donor with non-small cell lung cancer who had a partial response to radiotherapy plus ipilimumab. Some clones in this sample may be carry-over from other donors' samples.

CDR3 sequence reads: CASSGLSYNSPLHF. The CDR3 DNA reads as TGTGCCAGCAGTGGACTGAGCTATAATTCACCCCTCCACTTT. V and J are TRBV2 and TRBJ1-6; D not resolved. There are 14 residues in the CDR3. V was pared by 4 bases and J by 3 bases, with 7 bases between. Germline V CDR1 and CDR2: SNHLY, FYNNEI.

The rearrangement uses TRBV4-1 and TRBJ2-5, with 7 bases lining up with TRBD2. The DNA end favors TRBJ2-7, so the J call may be wrong. Per the germline V gene, CDR1 is MGHRA and CDR2 is YSYEKL. The CDR3 is 17 residues long. DNA of the CDR3: TGCGCCAGCAGCCAAAAACAGGCCTCAGCGGGGCCCTACGAGCAGTACTTC. Its protein product is CASSQKQASAGPYEQYF.

J is TRBJ2-3 and V is TRBV7-3; D might be TRBD2 (6 bases). V dropped 4 bases and J dropped 11 bases, with 16 bases sitting between them. The CDR3 runs 13 residues. Per germline, CDR1 SGHTA and CDR2 FQGTGA. The CDR3 region has the DNA TGTGCCAGCAGCTCAAGGCGGGATTTTCAGCAGTATTTT. The encoded protein is CASSSRRDFQQYF.

The CDR3 reads CASSVAGSTEAFF. CDR3 bases: TGTGCCAGCAGCGTAGCGGGATCCACTGAAGCTTTCTTT. The V and J genes are TRBV9 and TRBJ1-1; D call uncertain. Germline V gene data show CDR1 as SGDLS and CDR2 as YYNGEE. V lost 0 bases, J lost 4 bases, and 7 bases lay in between. CDR3 length equals 13 residues.

The chain carries TRBV5-5 and TRBJ1-1, with a tentative D call TRBD1 (5 bases). Germline loops: CDR1 SGHKS, CDR2 YYEKEE (reference sequence). V lost 4 bases, J lost 1 base, and 11 bases lay in between. The CDR3 runs to 14 residues. The DNA for the CDR3 is TGTGCCAGCAGCACCAGGGCCACGAACACTGAAGCTTTCTTT. Encoded protein: CASSTRATNTEAFF.

This chain joins TRBV29-1 and TRBJ1-1, with D uncertain. Deletions cut 5 bases from V and 1 base from J, with 8 bases between. Per germline, CDR1 SQVTM and CDR2 ANQGSEA. The CDR3 is 12 amino acids. This chain's CDR3 is CSVYTPNTEAFF. The CDR3 DNA reads as TGCAGCGTTTACACCCCGAACACTGAAGCTTTCTTT.

The chain uses TRBV7-9 and TRBJ2-7, with D possibly TRBD1 on 5 matching bases. The ends were cut back, 3 bases at V and 3 bases at J, with 6 bases in the middle. The CDR3 runs 12 residues. Germline CDR1 is SEHNR and CDR2 is FQNEAQ (reference sequence). The CDR3 region has the DNA TGTGCCAGCAGCTTTGACAGCTACGAGCAGTACTTC. Its translation: CASSFDSYEQYF.

This clone has a handful of counts. The genes are TRBV18 and TRBJ2-6; D gene uncertain. V was shortened by 2 bases and J by 1 base, with 6 bases between the two germline ends. Germline V gene data show CDR1 as KGHSH and CDR2 as LQKENI. This CDR3 has 15 amino acids. The CDR3 loop reads CASSPELSGANVLTF. The CDR3 region has the DNA TGTGCCAGCTCACCAGAGCTATCTGGGGCCAACGTCCTGACTTTC. Drawing the rest from reference TRBV18 and TRBJ2-6, the complete variable domain is NAGVMQNPRHLVRRRGQEARLRCSPMKGHSHVYWYRQLPEEGLKFMVYLQKENIIDESGMPKERFSAEFPKEGPSILRIQQVVRGDSAAYFCASSPELSGANVLTFGAGSRLTVL.

The chain has TRBV2 and TRBJ2-7; tentatively, D is TRBD2 (6 bases). This CDR3 contains 13 residues. Trimming stripped 7 bases from V and 6 bases from J, with 16 bases between. Germline lookup yields CDR1 SNHLY and CDR2 FYNNEI. The CDR3: CASKEGPLLEQYF. CDR3 nucleotides: TGTGCCAGCAAGGAGGGCCCTCTACTCGAGCAGTACTTC.

The chain joins TRBV7-6 to TRBJ2-7, with D tentatively TRBD1 (6 bases). This CDR3 is 15 amino acids long. Deletions cut 1 base from V and 2 bases from J, with 12 bases between. The germline V gene encodes CDR1 SGHVS and CDR2 FNYEAQ. CDR3 sequence reads: CASSLDEGDPYEQYF. The CDR3 nucleotides read TGTGCCAGCAGCTTAGACGAGGGGGACCCCTACGAGCAGTACTTC. Drawing the rest from reference TRBV7-6 and TRBJ2-7, the complete variable domain is GAGVSQSPRYKVTKRGQDVALRCDPISGHVSLYWYRQALGQGPEFLTYFNYEAQQDKSGLPNDRFSAERPEGSISTLTIQRTEQRDSAMYRCASSLDEGDPYEQYFGPGTRLTVT.

The chain recombines TRBV28 with TRBJ2-7, with 7 bases lining up with TRBD1. Germline CDR1 MDHEN, CDR2 SYDVKM. The CDR3 runs 16 residues. Losses at the gene ends were 6 bases for V and 2 bases for J; bases not matched to a gene: 13. The CDR3 bases are TGTGCCAGCAGCGATTCGGGACAGAGGTTCACCTACGAGCAGTACTTC. As protein: CASSDSGQRFTYEQYF.

The chain uses TRBV11-2 and TRBJ2-7, with D uncertain. This CDR3 has 15 amino acids. The germline V and J ends were trimmed by 5 bases and 2 bases, with 16 bases remaining between them. Germline CDR1 SGHAT, CDR2 FQNNGV. CDR3 sequence (DNA): TGTGCCAGCAGCAAAGTCCTATCGAAAACCTACGAGCAGTACTTC. It is translated as CASSKVLSKTYEQYF.

The CDR3 spells CASRRLGEGQPNTEAFF. CDR3 bases: TGCGCCAGCAGGCGACTGGGGGAGGGACAACCGAACACTGAAGCTTTCTTT. The genes are TRBV5-1 and TRBJ1-1, with D possibly being TRBD1 (6 bases). The CDR3 is 17 residues long. With 5 bases removed from V and 1 base from J, the gap between germline ends came to 21 bases. Germline CDR1 and CDR2: SGHRS and YFSETQ.

The chain joins TRBV5-5 to TRBJ1-2; TRBD1 is a possible D gene (6 bases). The germline V gene encodes CDR1 SGHKS and CDR2 YYEKEE (reference sequence). V dropped 0 bases and J dropped 8 bases, with 14 bases sitting between them. CDR3 length: 14 residues. The CDR3 is CASSLARGWGGYTF. CDR3 nucleotide sequence: TGTGCCAGCAGCTTGGCCAGGGGATGGGGAGGCTACACCTTC.

This clone was found once. The chain combines TRBV5-1 with TRBJ2-1; 10 bases match TRBD2. With 0 bases clipped from V and 5 bases from J, the junction kept 5 bases outside the gene matches. Germline V CDR1 and CDR2: SGHRS, YFSETQ. This CDR3 is built from 16 residues. The CDR3 DNA is TGCGCCAGCAGCTTGGCAACTAGCGGGGTAGACAATGAGCAGTTCTTC. It encodes CASSLATSGVDNEQFF.

The chain employs TRBV7-9 and TRBJ2-3, with TRBD1 identical over 10 bases. Trimming took 3 bases from V and 1 from J; bases not matched to a gene: 7. There are 17 residues in the CDR3. CDR1 is SEHNR, CDR2 FQNEAQ, per germline (reference sequence). CDR3 amino acids: CASSFVAGTGGTDTQYF. The CDR3 DNA is TGTGCCAGCAGCTTTGTTGCTGGGACAGGGGGCACAGATACGCAGTATTTT.

V gene TRBV11-3 combines with J gene TRBJ2-7; 9 bases fit TRBD1. After removal of 5 bases from V and 5 bases from J, the junction contained 4 bases not matched to a gene. Germline V gives CDR1 SGHNT, CDR2 YENEEA. This CDR3 is 13 amino acids long. Here the CDR3 DNA reads TGTGCCAGCAGCAAGACAGGGGGGAACGAGCAGTACTTC. It specifies CASSKTGGNEQYF.

This clone was picked up one time. This sequence joins TRBV27 and TRBJ2-7, with TRBD1 identical over 11 bases. J gave up 7 bases and V 6 bases, and 11 bases lay outside the gene matches. The CDR3 totals 15 residues. Germline CDR1 and CDR2: MNHEY and SMNVEV (reference sequence). Here the CDR3 reads CASRPGTGGSREQYF. CDR3 coding DNA: TGTGCCAGCAGGCCCGGGACAGGGGGATCGCGGGAGCAGTACTTC.

The V gene is TRBV7-9, the J gene TRBJ2-7; 10 bases match TRBD2. Trimming at V came to 2 bases and at J to 4 bases, leaving 14 bases not matched to a gene. Germline CDR1 is SEHNR and CDR2 is FQNEAQ (reference sequence). This CDR3 contains 18 residues. The DNA of the CDR3 is TGTGCCAGCAGCTTATGGCCCAACGGGGAGACTAGCGGGTACGAGCAGTACTTC. Its protein is CASSLWPNGETSGYEQYF.

V and J are TRBV30 and TRBJ2-3; 7 bases are shared with TRBD2. Germline CDR1 is GTSNPN and CDR2 is SVGIG (reference sequence). The trim removed 2 bases at V and 4 bases at J, leaving 3 bases unmatched. The CDR3 contains 13 residues. This chain's CDR3 is CAWSLGGADTQYF. The CDR3 DNA is TGTGCCTGGAGTTTGGGGGGGGCAGATACGCAGTATTTT.

The rearrangement links TRBV7-6 to TRBJ1-1; D is possibly TRBD1 (5 bases). The CDR3 loop spans 13 amino acids. V was clipped by 1 base and J by 3 bases, with 6 bases between them. Germline V lookup: CDR1 SGHVS, CDR2 FNYEAQ. CDR3 sequence reads: CASSLGDYTEAFF. CDR3 sequence (DNA): TGTGCCAGCAGCTTAGGGGACTACACTGAAGCTTTCTTT.

V usage is TRBV10-2 and J usage is TRBJ2-3; D gene uncertain. Trimming left V 8 bases short and J 0 bases short, with 12 bases between. CDR3 size: 14 residues. CDR1 and CDR2 (germline): WSHSY, SAAADI. The CDR3 region has the DNA TGCGCCAGCCGACTCCCGACTAGCACAGATACGCAGTATTTT. The encoded protein is CASRLPTSTDTQYF.

The rearrangement uses TRBV2 and TRBJ2-2; a weak D match, TRBD2 (6 bases). Germline-derived CDR1 and CDR2 are SNHLY and FYNNEI. V was clipped by 5 bases and J by 3 bases, with 13 bases between them. The CDR3 length is 15 residues. The CDR3 here is CASSLLAVDTGELFF. As DNA, the CDR3 is TGTGCCAGCAGTCTACTAGCTGTGGACACCGGGGAGCTGTTTTTT.

This chain uses TRBV18 with TRBJ2-1; 15 bases align to TRBD2. Germline CDR1 reads KGHSH; CDR2 reads LQKENI. CDR3 length equals 16 residues. Germline trimming cut 5 bases from V and 8 bases from J; bases unmatched to any gene: 7. The CDR3: CASSVRTSGRGDEQFF. In DNA, the CDR3 is TGTGCCAGCTCAGTCAGGACTAGCGGGAGGGGAGATGAGCAGTTCTTC.

This clone was picked up one time. The J gene is TRBJ2-3, the V gene TRBV5-1; the D gene is possibly TRBD2 (6 bases). In germline, CDR1 is SGHRS, CDR2 YFSETQ. The V end was cut by 1 base, the J end by 2 bases, with 8 bases between. This CDR3 has 14 residues. CDR3 bases: TGCGCCAGCAGCTTGACGGGACTCACAGATACGCAGTATTTT. Amino acids: CASSLTGLTDTQYF.

V gene TRBV5-6 combines with J gene TRBJ2-7, with D maybe TRBD1 (6 bases). The CDR3 totals 15 residues. V shed 3 bases and J shed 6 bases, with 19 bases lying between them. Germline V lookup: CDR1 SGHDT, CDR2 YYEEEE. The CDR3 nucleotides are TGTGCCAGCAGCTCCCGGGACAAAGGGGCCTCCGAGCAGTACTTC. This gives the protein CASSSRDKGASEQYF.

This sequence joins TRBV7-3 and TRBJ2-3; D gene uncertain. Looked up from germline, CDR1 is SGHTA and CDR2 is FQGTGA. The CDR3 has 12 amino acids. V was cut by 2 bases and J by 8 bases, with 8 bases left in between. The CDR3 nucleotides read TGTGCCAGCAGCTTACTCTCGGGTACGCAGTATTTT. Translating gives CASSLLSGTQYF.

The chain combines TRBV7-8 with TRBJ1-5, with 10 bases matching TRBD1. The germline gives CDR1 SGHVS, CDR2 FQNEAQ. The V and J ends lost 5 bases and 5 bases, in that order; junction bases with no gene match: 3. The CDR3 has 14 amino acids. CDR3 in DNA: TGTGCCAGCAGCGTGACAGGGGGCGATCAGCCCCAGCATTTT. It encodes CASSVTGGDQPQHF.

The rearrangement links TRBV27 to TRBJ2-3; TRBD1 matches at 8 bases. The CDR3 runs 16 residues. Germline V gives CDR1 MNHEY, CDR2 SMNVEV (reference sequence). V was pared by 8 bases and J by 2 bases, with 12 bases of the junction left unmatched. The CDR3 protein is CASSVRGQVITDTQYF. CDR3 nucleotide sequence: TGTGCCAGCTCTGTCCGGGGACAGGTGATCACAGATACGCAGTATTTT.